This TCR beta chain emerged from a study of shared clonotypes between healthy human individuals (dated by TCRdb to 2018 to 2021). As for the study more broadly: Two women and a few men aged 18 to 49 years were included in the cohort. For each donor, CD4 naive and CD4 memory were each given three plates, CD8 naive was given two plates, and CD8 memory was given one plate. Each donor's leukapheresis produced roughly between roughly 0.85 and 9.5 billion PBMCs. To estimate repertoire size and how much clonotypes are shared between individuals, the study performed deep sequencing of blood TCR repertoires from a few healthy adults. Different laboratories and diverse techniques were used to prepare libraries and sequence TCR repertoires, to increase sequencing depth and limit assay-specific biases.

With respect to this clone: Its antigen remains unidentified. No base qualities exist here, and no much larger clone lies one base off it.

Results the study describes overall, beyond this receptor: Naive subsets generally had larger estimated clonotype richness than memory subsets. Because the study included only a small number of donors, the genetic and exposure-history diversity represented was limited. Only blood was sampled, and tissue TCR repertoires likely differ from those in blood. Compared with non-shared clonotypes, the clonotypes found in all four sorted-subset donors had higher generation probabilities. Sharing across a few donors was observed for 5% to 6.5% of naive CD4, less than 4% of naive CD8, 2% to 2.5% of memory CD4, and roughly 0.4% of memory CD8 clonotypes. Even with the large sequencing depth, rarefaction of the sorted-subset datasets indicated that sequencing was incomplete. Pairwise subsampling indicated that sequencing depth was expected to affect the degree of clonotype sharing among donors.

From its cysteine to its phenylalanine, the CDR3 spans 14 amino acids. Only CDR3 DNA is held: 42 bases, read in frame from base 1. V loses 3 bases at its end and J loses 5 bases; junction bases beyond the gene matches: 5. The germline V gene specifies SGHAT as CDR1 and FQNNGV as CDR2. Using the deep immunoSEQ assay, TCR CDR3 regions were amplified from genomic DNA by multiplex PCR. Extracted genomic DNA from each cell subset was spread evenly across all wells of several immunoSEQ 96-well plates, with each plate serving as a replicate. Each replicate PCR for sorted subsets received roughly 0.2 ug genomic DNA, equal to around 32,000 T cell genomes. Purified libraries were quantified with a Qubit 3.0 fluorometer, sized on a Bioanalyzer 2100, and re-quantified with the KAPA Library Quantification kit. Every immunoSEQ 96-well plate was sequenced on a separate single-read 150-cycle Illumina NextSeq 550 flow cell. Per the original workflow: Because the immunoSEQ output held only junctional sequences and lacked quality scores, the filtering could not match the filtering applied to full-length reads. To assign V/J genes and CDR3, sequences were annotated against IMGT germline references using PyIR, a Python wrapper for IgBLAST v1.9. Reads were filtered out if the reads had weak V/J assignments (E-value above 1e-6), no CDR3, stop codons, out-of-frame junctions, or ambiguous translated residues. V3J clonotypes were defined as sequences sharing the same inferred V gene, J gene, and CDR3 amino acid sequence. Percentage overlap between repertoires was computed as shared unique clonotypes divided by the size of the smaller repertoire. Three approaches were used to assess repertoire richness: RTK rarefaction, the Chao1 estimator, and Recon v2.1 estimates of unobserved clonotypes. Generation probabilities were computed with OLGA for all TCRbeta clonotypes obtained by the gDNA method from four donors. This is the immuneACCESS table as TCRdb keeps it, with only in-frame sequences that have V and J called. A part of the clones is gone; compared with another copy, unresolved V genes explain less than half, and the rest is unexplained. The V and J calls and clone size were taken over from that table, and D and trimming were inferred from the DNA. This sample is represented by 150,000 to 200,000 clones; roughly 91% of them were singletons. Together, the top ten hold 0.067% of the sample.

Healthy HIV-negative adults with no recently reported acute infections or vaccinations were included as donors. Only Caucasian adults living in Nashville, Tennessee, USA were represented among the donors. CD4+ T cells were enriched through magnetic negative selection, after which naive cells were positively selected on CD45RA and the remaining negative fraction served as the memory subset. After blood collection by leukapheresis, PBMCs were isolated using Ficoll-Histopaque density gradient centrifugation and then cryopreserved in the vapor phase of liquid nitrogen. Purity and quantity of every magnetically sorted T cell population were checked by analytical flow cytometry. Genomic DNA was isolated from each sorted fraction and quantified by UV absorbance on a Nanodrop 2000c.

The sequence is built from TRBV11-2 and TRBJ2-5; 8 junctional bases match TRBD1. The sequencing sample was made of naive CD4+ T cells sorted from blood. According to the study, the label for this sample's cell subset or site signals: CD45RA+ positively selected. This TCR was sampled from a woman in her 30s in good health. This receptor has the CDR3 CASSFRQGRETQYF. The bases are TGTGCCAGCAGCTTCCGACAGGGGAGGGAGACCCAGTACTTC.